This T cell receptor (beta chain) was sequenced for a study of blood T cell repertoires in COVID-19. Across the study: Acute and convalescent COVID-19 specimens originated in the United States, Italy and Spain. In each case, the material was cDNA or gDNA derived from T cells, B-cell-depleted T cells, or PBMCs.

Authors' analysis steps: Reference gene primer amplification gave estimated nucleated cell counts. Sequencing used immunoSEQ multiplex PCR; TCRdb keeps in-frame clones, though not all of them. The V and J calls and clone size come from that table; D and trimming were worked out from the DNA. Of 90,000 to 150,000 clones in the sample, around three quarters were seen once. The CDR3 has 15 amino acids. CDR1 SGDLS and CDR2 YYNGEE come from the germline V gene. The V gene lost 1 base and the J gene lost 0 bases, with 8 bases spanning the gap. The rearrangement uses TRBV9 and TRBJ1-3; D is ambiguous. Sequencing was done on a sample of peripheral blood. The source is a woman older than 75 with acute or convalescent COVID-19. In DNA, the CDR3 is TGTGCCAGCAGCGTACACGGTAACTCTGGAAACACCATATATTTT. Its protein is CASSVHGNSGNTIYF.